The 30 T cell receptor beta chains reported below all come from one sample, sequenced in a study of T cell repertoires in cytomegalovirus infection. TCRdb reprocessed the reads via MiXCR and lists one record per CDR3 protein. The table includes more than 200,000 distinct CDR3 sequences, approximately 8.3% detected once. Input material: PBMCs. Receptor source: a human donor in good health (CMV status not recorded). Some clones in this sample may be carry-over from other donors' samples.

This clonotype was observed many times. The CDR3 sequence is CASSSTGVVAGELFF. The CDR3 bases are TGTGCCAGCAGCTCCACAGGCGTAGTGGCCGGGGAGCTGTTTTTT. V and J are TRBV11-2 and TRBJ2-2; possibly TRBD1 for D (5 bases). The CDR3 sequence is 15 residues long. V dropped 4 bases and J dropped 6 bases, with 15 bases sitting between them. Germline CDR1 reads SGHAT; CDR2 reads FQNNGV.

This rearrangement joins TRBV25-1 to TRBJ2-1; 8 bases line up with TRBD1. V gave up 1 base and J gave up 6 bases; unmatched junction bases: 2. The length of the CDR3 is 14 residues. CDR1 and CDR2 (germline): MGHDK, SYGVNS. The CDR3 region is CASSEWTGSNEQFF. CDR3 sequence (DNA): TGTGCCAGCAGTGAATGGACAGGGTCCAATGAGCAGTTCTTC.

Many counts were recorded for this clonotype. The germline gene is not matched at one end of the junction; a read error may be the cause. This chain joins TRBV6-2 or TRBV6-3 and TRBJ1-1; no firm D call. Germline-derived CDR1 and CDR2 are MNHEY and SVGEGT. This CDR3 is built from 11 residues. In DNA, the CDR3 is TGTGCCAGCAGCTACTCAGGAGAAGCTTTCTTT. It specifies CASSYSGEAFF.

This clonotype was seen many times. The genes are TRBV28 and TRBJ1-5, with a tentative D call TRBD1 (6 bases). The germline V gene has CDR1 MDHEN and CDR2 SYDVKM. The CDR3 loop spans 14 amino acids. Between the trimmed V and J ends, which lost 5 bases and 7 bases, there was a span of 15 bases. The chain's CDR3 is CASSASNRAQPQHF. In DNA form, the CDR3 reads TGTGCCAGCAGTGCCTCAAACAGGGCCCAGCCCCAGCATTTT. The whole variable domain, filled in from reference TRBV28 and TRBJ1-5, reads DVKVTQSSRYLVKRTGEKVFLECVQDMDHENMFWYRQDPGLGLRLIYFSYDVKMKEKGDIPEGYSVSREKKERFSLILESASTNQTSMYLCASSASNRAQPQHFGDGTRLSIL.

This clonotype was detected many times. V and J are TRBV4-1 and TRBJ2-1, with D perhaps matching TRBD2 (6 bases). Trimming left V 4 bases short and J 4 bases short, with 17 bases between. CDR3 length: 16 residues. Germline lookup yields CDR1 MGHRA and CDR2 YSYEKL. CDR3 in amino acids: CASSPGLGSGYNEQFF. The CDR3 nucleotides are TGCGCCAGCAGCCCCGGGTTGGGTAGCGGTTACAATGAGCAGTTCTTC.

This clonotype was observed at least ten times. The chain links TRBV7-8 to TRBJ1-5; D may be TRBD1 (6 bases). The CDR3 spans 15 residues. CDR1 and CDR2 from the germline V gene are SGHVS and FQNEAQ. V was shortened by 5 bases and J by 4 bases, with 15 bases between the two germline ends. CDR3 coding DNA: TGTGCCAGCAGCATTAGCAGGACAGCAAATCAGCCCCAGCATTTT. It is translated as CASSISRTANQPQHF.

This clonotype was seen many times. V usage is TRBV7-2 and J usage is TRBJ2-4; D is perhaps TRBD1 (6 bases). Trimming removed 5 bases from V and 12 bases from J, with 11 bases in between. From germline, CDR1 is SGHTA and CDR2 FQGNSA. CDR3 length: 11 amino acids. CDR3 loop: CASSLQGTQYF. CDR3 in DNA: TGTGCCAGCAGCCTACAGGGAACTCAGTACTTC.

This clonotype has a handful of counts. The V and J genes are TRBV20-1 and TRBJ1-6; D is unclear. This CDR3 comprises 16 residues. V gave up 4 bases and J gave up 10 bases, with 23 bases separating them. Germline V gene data show CDR1 as DFQATT and CDR2 as SNEGSKA (reference sequence). The CDR3 spells CSAKLPPLASGSPLHF. CDR3 coding DNA: TGCAGTGCTAAGCTGCCCCCTCTGGCGTCTGGCTCACCCCTCCACTTT.

This clonotype appeared a few times. V and J are TRBV20-1 and TRBJ1-5, with 9 positions matching TRBD1. The V segment lost 2 bases and the J segment 4 bases; nucleotides outside the gene matches: 6. The CDR3 spans 15 residues. The germline V gene encodes CDR1 DFQATT and CDR2 SNEGSKA (reference sequence). The CDR3 loop is CSARKGQGANQPQHF. In nucleotides, the CDR3 is TGCAGTGCTAGAAAGGGACAGGGAGCGAATCAGCCCCAGCATTTT.

V gene TRBV7-2 combines with J gene TRBJ2-1; D not resolved. Germline V lookup: CDR1 SGHTA, CDR2 FQGNSA. This CDR3 comprises 16 residues. Trimming removed 1 base from V and 8 bases from J, with 18 bases in between. CDR3 in amino acids: CASSLEGSVRSDEQFF. Here the CDR3 DNA reads TGTGCCAGCAGCTTAGAGGGCAGCGTTCGCTCCGATGAGCAGTTCTTC.

This rearrangement joins TRBV19 to TRBJ2-5, with 9 bases lining up with TRBD2. Germline values: CDR1 LNHDA, CDR2 SQIVND (reference sequence). The J segment lost 5 bases and the V segment lost 5 bases, leaving 3 bases of the junction unmatched. This CDR3 contains 13 residues. CDR3 in DNA: TGTGCCAGTAGTTCGGGACTAGCTGAGACCCAGTACTTC. Residues: CASSSGLAETQYF.

This clonotype was seen at least ten times. The chain combines TRBV7-9 with TRBJ2-5; 7 bases agree with TRBD1. Germline loops: CDR1 SEHNR, CDR2 FQNEAQ (reference sequence). The junction had 4 bases not matched to a gene; V was cut back by 4 bases and J by 5 bases. The CDR3 length is 13 residues. CDR3 DNA: TGTGCCAGCAGCTCGGGACAGAGGGAGACCCAGTACTTC. It translates to CASSSGQRETQYF.

This clonotype was observed a few times. CDR3 region: CASSSTGTTYNEQFF. CDR3 DNA sequence: TGCGCCAGCAGCTCGACAGGGACTACCTACAATGAGCAGTTCTTC. This sequence joins TRBV5-1 and TRBJ2-1, with D possibly being TRBD1 or TRBD2 (7 bases each). V lost 3 bases and J 2 bases, leaving 12 bases between the germline ends. Germline V gives CDR1 SGHRS, CDR2 YFSETQ. CDR3 length: 15 residues.

This clonotype was counted ten times or more. The V and J genes are TRBV7-2 and TRBJ2-3; the match to TRBD2 covers 7 bases. The CDR3 runs to 16 residues. Germline trimming cut 4 bases from V and 2 bases from J; bases unmatched to any gene: 9. The germline V gene encodes CDR1 SGHTA and CDR2 FQGNSA. The CDR3 DNA sequence: TGTGCCAGCAGCTCCAGAGCGGGGACCCCCACAGATACGCAGTATTTT. Translation: CASSSRAGTPTDTQYF.

Many counts were recorded for this clonotype. The CDR3 here is CASSLAGRTSGANVLTF. CDR3 nucleotide sequence: TGTGCCAGCAGTTTAGCCGGGCGGACCTCTGGGGCCAACGTCCTGACTTTC. The chain couples TRBV12-3 or TRBV12-4 to TRBJ2-6; D gene unclear. The CDR3 consists of 17 residues. V lost 0 bases and J lost 0, with 9 bases in between.

This clonotype was counted many times. The rearrangement joins TRBV7-2 to TRBJ2-3, with D uncertain. V shed 5 bases and J shed 5 bases, with 5 bases lying between them. This CDR3 has 11 residues. Germline-derived CDR1 and CDR2 are SGHTA and FQGNSA. DNA of the CDR3: TGTGCCAGCAGCGCCGGAGATACGCAGTATTTT. Amino acid sequence: CASSAGDTQYF.

The chain recombines TRBV7-2 with TRBJ2-1, with 10 bases lining up with TRBD2. J lost 4 bases, V lost 3 bases, and 6 bases had no gene match. CDR3 length equals 16 residues. The V gene's germline CDR1 is SGHTA and CDR2 FQGNSA. The CDR3 nucleotides read TGTGCCAGCAGCTTTATAGCGGGAGGCATATACAATGAGCAGTTCTTC. Protein product: CASSFIAGGIYNEQFF.

This clonotype occurred many times. Written as DNA, the CDR3 is TGTGCCAGCAGACTAGCGGGGGGCTCCTACGAGCAGTACTTC. Translated, it gives CASRLAGGSYEQYF. The J gene is TRBJ2-7, the V gene TRBV27; 12 nucleotides align to TRBD2. The CDR3 length is 14 residues. Germline V CDR1 and CDR2: MNHEY, SMNVEV (reference sequence). V lost 6 bases, J lost 0 bases, and 0 bases stayed unmatched.

This clonotype was seen a few times. The chain combines TRBV6-5 with TRBJ1-6, with 7 bases identical to TRBD1. Looked up from germline, CDR1 is MNHEY and CDR2 is SVGAGI. The CDR3 is 15 residues long. The V and J ends lost 2 bases and 8 bases, in that order; junction bases with no gene match: 6. CDR3 sequence reads: CASSYEGGADSPLHF. DNA of the CDR3: TGTGCCAGCAGTTACGAAGGGGGCGCCGATTCACCCCTCCACTTT.

The rearrangement links TRBV20-1 to TRBJ2-2; 10 positions agree with TRBD2. The CDR3 is 15 residues long. Unmatched junction bases numbered 4, after V lost 5 bases and J lost 1 base. The germline CDR1 and CDR2 sequences are DFQATT and SNEGSKA (reference sequence). CDR3 amino acids: CSAARTSGNTGELFF. As DNA, the CDR3 is TGCAGTGCTGCTCGGACTAGCGGGAACACCGGGGAGCTGTTTTTT.

This clonotype was seen at least ten times. The chain links TRBV7-2 to TRBJ1-3; 8 nucleotides agree with TRBD1. CDR3 length equals 15 residues. The V and J ends lost 1 base and 4 bases, in that order; junction bases with no gene match: 3. Germline V lookup: CDR1 SGHTA, CDR2 FQGNSA. CDR3 loop: CASSLGTGIGNTIYF. In nucleotides, the CDR3 is TGTGCCAGCAGCTTAGGGACAGGGATCGGAAACACCATATATTTT.

CDR3 nucleotides: TGCAGTGCTAGAGATCCAAGCGGGAGGCGGACAGATACGCAGTATTTT. Translation: CSARDPSGRRTDTQYF. J is TRBJ2-3 and V is TRBV20-1; 9 nucleotides line up with TRBD2. Germline V gene lookup returns CDR1 DFQATT and CDR2 SNEGSKA (reference sequence). The CDR3 sequence is 16 residues long. J was trimmed by 3 bases and V by 0 bases; bases with no gene match: 7.

The rearrangement links TRBV20-1 to TRBJ1-1; D is undetermined. The CDR3 totals 14 residues. Germline CDR1 DFQATT, CDR2 SNEGSKA (reference sequence). V shed 0 bases and J shed 0 bases, with 8 bases lying between them. The CDR3 nucleotides read TGCAGTGCTAGAGATATGGGCATGAACACTGAAGCTTTCTTT. Its protein is CSARDMGMNTEAFF.

V and J are TRBV7-9 and TRBJ2-7; D remains ambiguous. The CDR3 spans 15 residues. Germline-derived CDR1 and CDR2 are SEHNR and FQNEAQ (reference sequence). Trimming removed 6 bases at V and 5 bases at J, with 20 bases between. DNA for the CDR3: TGTGCCAGCAGATTAAACGGGCAGAGCTTCCACGAGCAGTACTTC. Protein: CASRLNGQSFHEQYF.

This clonotype was seen at least ten times. The genes are TRBV6-1 and TRBJ2-5; D gene unclear. The CDR3 covers 14 residues. Looked up from germline, CDR1 is MNHNS and CDR2 is SASEGT. V was pared by 2 bases and J by 2 bases, with 9 bases between. CDR3 amino acids: CASSESRLQETQYF. For the CDR3, the DNA is TGTGCCAGCAGTGAAAGTCGGTTACAAGAGACCCAGTACTTC.

The chain joins TRBV6-2 or TRBV6-3 to TRBJ1-1; 7 bases match TRBD1. The CDR3 contains 14 residues. Trimming removed 5 bases from V and 6 bases from J; junction bases left unmatched: 9. Germline V gene data show CDR1 as MNHEY and CDR2 as SVGEGT. The chain's CDR3 is CASSRQGSYPEAFF. The DNA for the CDR3 is TGTGCCAGCAGTCGACAGGGTAGTTACCCTGAAGCTTTCTTT.

This clonotype has a count of ten or more. This chain connects TRBV4-3 to TRBJ1-5; 8 nucleotides line up with TRBD1. CDR1 is LGHNA and CDR2 is YSLEER in the germline V gene. V shed 3 bases and J 1 base; nucleotides not matched to a gene: 2. CDR3 length equals 15 residues. The CDR3 sequence: CASSQNRGSNQPQHF. The DNA of the CDR3 is TGCGCCAGCAGCCAGAACAGGGGGAGCAATCAGCCCCAGCATTTT.

This clonotype was detected only a few times. V is TRBV6-2 or TRBV6-3 and J is TRBJ2-1; 12 positions match TRBD2. CDR3 length equals 18 residues. CDR1 MNHEY and CDR2 SVGEGT come from the germline V gene. J was trimmed by 9 bases and V by 5 bases; bases with no gene match: 17. The CDR3: CASSPEGLAGGSGREQFF. The CDR3 DNA reads as TGTGCCAGCAGTCCGGAGGGGCTAGCGGGGGGGTCAGGTCGTGAGCAGTTCTTC.

This clonotype was counted at least ten times. The V gene is TRBV28, the J gene TRBJ1-2; D may be TRBD1 (5 bases). The CDR3 contains 12 residues. The V gene lost 4 bases and the J gene lost 7 bases, with 10 bases spanning the gap. Germline lookup yields CDR1 MDHEN and CDR2 SYDVKM. The CDR3 here is CASSSGGFGYTF. In DNA form, the CDR3 reads TGTGCCAGCAGTTCTGGGGGGTTTGGCTACACCTTC.

This clonotype came up a few times. The rearrangement joins TRBV7-8 to TRBJ2-3, with 10 nucleotides matching TRBD2. The V gene end was trimmed by 4 bases and the J gene end by 2 bases; junction bases not matched to a gene: 9. The CDR3 spans 17 residues. Germline V lookup: CDR1 SGHVS, CDR2 FQNEAQ. CDR3 in DNA: TGTGCCAGCAGCTCGCGGGCTAGCGGGAGTTCCACAGATACGCAGTATTTT. It is translated as CASSSRASGSSTDTQYF.